The next 10 T cell receptor beta chains were all read from a single sample in a study of technical replicates of blood from several donors. Generated by immunoSEQ multiplex PCR, the TCRdb table keeps only in-frame clones and is missing some. The sample includes tens of thousands of clones, 96% seen only once; the top ten take more than 0.15%. Sequencing input: T cells isolated from PBMCs. These receptors were obtained from a human donor in good health.

The V and J genes are TRBV5-1 and TRBJ2-7, with TRBD2 matching 7 bases. This CDR3 spans 13 amino acids. CDR1 is SGHRS and CDR2 is YFSETQ in the germline V gene. The V and J ends lost 0 bases and 5 bases, in that order; junction bases with no gene match: 2. CDR3 DNA: TGCGCCAGCAGCTTGGTGGGGGGGAACGAGCAGTACTTC. Its protein is CASSLVGGNEQYF.

The chain recombines TRBV4-1 with TRBJ1-2; D gene uncertain. The V gene's germline CDR1 is MGHRA and CDR2 YSYEKL. Deletions cut 3 bases from V and 6 bases from J, with 14 bases between. There are 14 residues in the CDR3. The CDR3 protein is CASSHPTWRDGYTF. The CDR3 nucleotides are TGCGCCAGCAGCCACCCGACATGGAGGGATGGCTACACCTTC.

V gene TRBV4-1 combines with J gene TRBJ1-5; D is ambiguous. The CDR3 contains 18 residues. Deletions cut 0 bases from V and 0 bases from J, with 15 bases between. Per germline, CDR1 MGHRA and CDR2 YSYEKL. The CDR3 protein is CASSQDAVQIHSNQPQHF. The CDR3 DNA is TGCGCCAGCAGCCAAGATGCGGTGCAGATCCATAGCAATCAGCCCCAGCATTTT.

This sequence joins TRBV28 and TRBJ1-2, with D tentatively TRBD1 (5 bases). Trimming cost V 5 bases and J 5 bases, with 12 bases left between them. Germline CDR1 and CDR2: MDHEN and SYDVKM. The CDR3 is 13 amino acids. CDR3 sequence (DNA): TGTGCCAGCAGTCCCTCGGGGGTGTATGGCTACACCTTC. Encoded protein: CASSPSGVYGYTF.

The chain combines TRBV2 with TRBJ2-3; TRBD2 matches 10 bases. Unmatched junction bases numbered 14, after V lost 6 bases and J lost 2 bases. This CDR3 region has 18 residues. Germline V gene data show CDR1 as SNHLY and CDR2 as FYNNEI. CDR3 in DNA: TGTGCCAGCAGCGACCCGCCCCTAGCGGGGGAACTCACAGATACGCAGTATTTT. This codes for CASSDPPLAGELTDTQYF.

The chain recombines TRBV7-9 with TRBJ2-1, with D tentatively TRBD2 (5 bases). The ends were cut back, 8 bases at V and 0 bases at J, with 17 bases in the middle. Germline V gives CDR1 SEHNR, CDR2 FQNEAQ (reference sequence). The CDR3 sequence is 16 residues long. This CDR3 reads CASSLGLQSSYNEQFF. The CDR3 nucleotides are TGTGCCAGCTCCCTTGGACTCCAAAGCTCCTACAATGAGCAGTTCTTC.

V gene TRBV12-5 combines with J gene TRBJ2-7; D not resolved. The CDR3 sequence is 12 residues long. V was pared by 5 bases and J by 1 base, with 6 bases between. The germline CDR1 and CDR2 sequences are LGHNT and FRNRAP. The CDR3 nucleotides are TGTGCTAGTGGTCACAAGTCCTACGAGCAGTACTTC. Translation: CASGHKSYEQYF. The whole variable domain, remainder taken from reference TRBV12-5 and TRBJ2-7, is DARVTQTPRHKVTEMGQEVTMRCQPILGHNTVFWYRQTMMQGLELLAYFRNRAPLDDSGMPKDRFSAEMPDATLATLKIQPSEPRDSAVYFCASGHKSYEQYFGPGTRLTVT.

This chain joins TRBV15 and TRBJ2-1, with 10 bases that match TRBD2. The junction had 15 bases not matched to a gene; V was cut back by 3 bases and J by 7 bases. Germline CDR1 and CDR2: LNHNV and YYDKDF (reference sequence). The CDR3 extends over 18 amino acids. DNA of the CDR3: TGTGCCACCAGCAGGAAGACGGCTAGCGGGAGTCAAGGGAATGAGCAGTTCTTC. Protein sequence: CATSRKTASGSQGNEQFF.

V is TRBV6-1 and J is TRBJ2-5; 7 bases are a match to TRBD2. With V trimmed by 8 bases and J by 3 bases, 6 bases remained unmatched. The CDR3 is 13 residues long. From germline, CDR1 is MNHNS and CDR2 SASEGT. The CDR3 DNA reads as TGTGCCAGCGGCGCTAGCGGCAAAGAGACCCAGTACTTC. Translation: CASGASGKETQYF.

V is TRBV7-8 and J is TRBJ2-1; weak D call: TRBD2 (6 bases). The CDR3 is 18 residues long. Germline V lookup: CDR1 SGHVS, CDR2 FQNEAQ. V gave up 4 bases and J gave up 5 bases, with 24 bases separating them. This CDR3 is CASSSPLRRDPRNNEQFF. For the CDR3, the DNA is TGTGCCAGCAGCTCCCCGTTACGGCGGGACCCACGAAACAATGAGCAGTTCTTC. Complete variable domain (other parts from reference TRBV7-8 and TRBJ2-1): GAGVSQSPRYKVAKRGQDVALRCDPISGHVSLFWYQQALGQGPEFLTYFQNEAQLDKSGLPSDRFFAERPEGSVSTLKIQRTQQEDSAVYLCASSSPLRRDPRNNEQFFGPGTRLTVL.